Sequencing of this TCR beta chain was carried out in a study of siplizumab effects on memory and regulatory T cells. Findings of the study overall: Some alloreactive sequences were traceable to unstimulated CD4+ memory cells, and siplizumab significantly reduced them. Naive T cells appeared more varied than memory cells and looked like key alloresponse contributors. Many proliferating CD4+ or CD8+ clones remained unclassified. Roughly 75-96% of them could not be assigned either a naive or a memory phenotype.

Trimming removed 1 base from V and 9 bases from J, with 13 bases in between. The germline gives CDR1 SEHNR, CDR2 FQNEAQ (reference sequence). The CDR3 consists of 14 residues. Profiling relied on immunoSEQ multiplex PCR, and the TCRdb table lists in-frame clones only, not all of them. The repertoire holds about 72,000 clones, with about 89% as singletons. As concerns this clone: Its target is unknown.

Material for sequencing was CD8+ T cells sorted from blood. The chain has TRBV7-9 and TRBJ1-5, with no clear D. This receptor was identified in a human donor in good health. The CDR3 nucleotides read TGTGCCAGCAGCTTAGAAGGCGACGTTGGGCCCCAGCATTTT. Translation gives CASSLEGDVGPQHF.